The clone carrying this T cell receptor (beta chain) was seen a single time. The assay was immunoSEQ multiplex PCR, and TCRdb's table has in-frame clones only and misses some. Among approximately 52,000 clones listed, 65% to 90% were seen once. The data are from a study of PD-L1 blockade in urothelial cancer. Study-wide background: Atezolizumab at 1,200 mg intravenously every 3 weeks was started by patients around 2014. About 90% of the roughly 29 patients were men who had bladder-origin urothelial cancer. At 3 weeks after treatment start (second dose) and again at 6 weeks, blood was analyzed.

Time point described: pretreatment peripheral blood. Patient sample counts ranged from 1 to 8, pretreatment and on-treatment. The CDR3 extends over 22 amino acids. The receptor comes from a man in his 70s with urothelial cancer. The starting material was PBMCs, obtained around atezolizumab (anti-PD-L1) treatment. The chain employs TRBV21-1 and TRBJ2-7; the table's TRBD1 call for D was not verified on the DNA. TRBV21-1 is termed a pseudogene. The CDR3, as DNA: TGTGCCAGCAGCAAAGACGGAGAAGGACCGGGACAGGGTGGAATTTACTCCTACGAGCAGTACTTC. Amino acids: CASSKDGEGPGQGGIYSYEQYF.